This T cell receptor (beta chain) emerged from a study of blood T cell repertoires in COVID-19. Turning to the study itself: Collection of acute and convalescent COVID-19 samples took place in the United States, Italy and Spain. From T cells, B-cell-depleted T cells, or PBMCs came the material, which was cDNA or gDNA.

Authors' processing steps: The authors estimated nucleated cell counts from reference gene primer amplification. TCRdb's copy holds only in-frame clones and misses some; the assay was immunoSEQ multiplex PCR. V and J calls and clone size are as listed in that table; D and trimming were resolved from the DNA. The sample consists of under 400,000 clones, more than 75% of them appearing once. In germline, CDR1 is SEHNR, CDR2 FQNEAQ (reference sequence). CDR3 length: 17 residues. Losses at the gene ends were 7 bases for V and 4 bases for J; bases not matched to a gene: 8. The rearrangement joins TRBV7-9 to TRBJ2-3, with TRBD2 matching over 16 bases. This TCR was recovered from a woman in her twenties or thirties with COVID-19, enrolled during active disease. What was sequenced was peripheral blood. The chain's CDR3 is CASTYPGLAGGPDTQYF. CDR3 nucleotides: TGTGCCAGCACCTATCCGGGACTAGCGGGAGGGCCAGATACGCAGTATTTT.